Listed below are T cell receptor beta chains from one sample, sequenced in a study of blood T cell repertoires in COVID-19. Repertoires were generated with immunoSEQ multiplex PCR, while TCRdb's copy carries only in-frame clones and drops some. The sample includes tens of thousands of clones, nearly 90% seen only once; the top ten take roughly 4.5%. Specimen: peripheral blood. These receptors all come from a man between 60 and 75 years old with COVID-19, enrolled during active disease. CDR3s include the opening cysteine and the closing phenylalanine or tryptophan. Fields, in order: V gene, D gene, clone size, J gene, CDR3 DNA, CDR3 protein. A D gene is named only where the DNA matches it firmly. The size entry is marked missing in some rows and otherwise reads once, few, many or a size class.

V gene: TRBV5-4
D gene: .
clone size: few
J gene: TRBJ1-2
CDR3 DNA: TGTGCCAGCAGCTTGGGAGGGGGGGCAGCCAGGAGCTATGGCTACACCTTC
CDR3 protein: CASSLGGGAARSYGYTF

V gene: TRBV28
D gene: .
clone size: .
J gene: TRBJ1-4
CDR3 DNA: TGTGCCAGCAGTTTAGTTTACAGGGCAGAAAAACTGTTTTTT
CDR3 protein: CASSLVYRAEKLFF

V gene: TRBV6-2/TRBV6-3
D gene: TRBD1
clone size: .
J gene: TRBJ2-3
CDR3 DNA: TGTGCCAGCAGTTATGGGACAGTCCTCACAGATACGCAGTATTTT
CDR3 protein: CASSYGTVLTDTQYF

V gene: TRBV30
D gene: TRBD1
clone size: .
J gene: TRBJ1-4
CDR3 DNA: TGTGCCTGGAGACCCAGGACAGGGATTTATGAAAAACTGTTTTTT
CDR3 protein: CAWRPRTGIYEKLFF

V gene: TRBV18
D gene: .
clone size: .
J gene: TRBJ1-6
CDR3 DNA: TGTGCCAGCTCGACCAGCGAGGGTTCACCCCTCCACTTT
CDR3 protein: CASSTSEGSPLHF

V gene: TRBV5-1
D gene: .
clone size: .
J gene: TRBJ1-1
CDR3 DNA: .
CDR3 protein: CASSLWGQGISQNRVFF

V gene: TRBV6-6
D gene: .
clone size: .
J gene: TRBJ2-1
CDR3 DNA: TGTGCCAGCAGTTACCTGCGGAGCTCCTACAATGAGCAGTTCTTC
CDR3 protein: CASSYLRSSYNEQFF

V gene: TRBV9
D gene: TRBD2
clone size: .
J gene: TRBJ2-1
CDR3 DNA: TGTGCCAGCAGCAACAGACTAGCGGGAGGGCCAAATGAGCAGTTCTTC
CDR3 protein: CASSNRLAGGPNEQFF

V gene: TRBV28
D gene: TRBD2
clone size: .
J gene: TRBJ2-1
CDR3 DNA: TGTGCCAGCCGGCCGGGACTAGCGTCCCTAGAGCAGTTCTTC
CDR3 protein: CASRPGLASLEQFF

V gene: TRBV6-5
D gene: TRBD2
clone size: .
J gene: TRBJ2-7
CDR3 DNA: TGTGCCAGCAGTTCGACTAGCGGGAGTTACGAGCAGTACTTC
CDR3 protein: CASSSTSGSYEQYF

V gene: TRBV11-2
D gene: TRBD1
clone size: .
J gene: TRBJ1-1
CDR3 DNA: TGTGCCAGCAGCTTCTCCGGGACAGAAGAAGCTTTCTTT
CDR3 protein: CASSFSGTEEAFF

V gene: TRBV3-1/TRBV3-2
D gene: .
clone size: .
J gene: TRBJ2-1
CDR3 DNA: TGTGCCAGCAGCCCCCTGGACTTTTACAATGAGCAGTTCTTC
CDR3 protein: CASSPLDFYNEQFF

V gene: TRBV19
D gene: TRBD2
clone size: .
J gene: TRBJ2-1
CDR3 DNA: TGTGCCAGTAGTAAGCTAGCGGACACCAATGAGCAGTTCTTC
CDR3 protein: CASSKLADTNEQFF

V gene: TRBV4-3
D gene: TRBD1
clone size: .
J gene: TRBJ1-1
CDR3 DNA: TGCGCCAGCAGCCAAGACGAGACAGGGAGAACTGAAGCTTTCTTT
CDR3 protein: CASSQDETGRTEAFF

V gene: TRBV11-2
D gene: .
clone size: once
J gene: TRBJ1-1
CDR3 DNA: TGTGCCAGCAGCACTCGACTGGGGAGGTCTGAAGCTTTCTTT
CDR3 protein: CASSTRLGRSEAFF

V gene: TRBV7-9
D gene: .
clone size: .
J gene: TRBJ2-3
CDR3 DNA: TGTGCCAGCAGCTTAGGTTCGACAGATACGCAGTATTTT
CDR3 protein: CASSLGSTDTQYF

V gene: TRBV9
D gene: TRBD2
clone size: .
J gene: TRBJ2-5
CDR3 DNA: TGTGCCAGCAGCGTAGGCCTAGCGGAAGAGACCCAGTACTTC
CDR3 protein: CASSVGLAEETQYF

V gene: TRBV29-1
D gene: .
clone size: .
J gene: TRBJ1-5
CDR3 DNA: TGCAGCGTCGCCACAGGGTACAATCAGCCCCAGCATTTT
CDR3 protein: CSVATGYNQPQHF

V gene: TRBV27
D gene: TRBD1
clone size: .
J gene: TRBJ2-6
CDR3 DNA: TGTGCCAGCAGTTTCCAAGAACCGGGACAGGGGCTGTCTGGGGCCAACGTCCTGACTTTC
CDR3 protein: CASSFQEPGQGLSGANVLTF

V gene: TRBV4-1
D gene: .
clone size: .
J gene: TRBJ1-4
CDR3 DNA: TGCGCCAGCAGCCGCCAGACCCGGGGGGGAGGCGTGTTTTTT
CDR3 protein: CASSRQTRGGGVFF

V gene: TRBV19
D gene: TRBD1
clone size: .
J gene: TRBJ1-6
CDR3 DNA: TGTGCCAGTAGTATGGGCCCGACAGGGGCTATGGATTCACCCCTCCACTTT
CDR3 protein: CASSMGPTGAMDSPLHF

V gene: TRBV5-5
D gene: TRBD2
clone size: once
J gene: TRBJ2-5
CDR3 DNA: TGTGCCAGCAGTTTCCCGGGACTAGAGGAGACCCAGTACTTC
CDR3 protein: CASSFPGLEETQYF

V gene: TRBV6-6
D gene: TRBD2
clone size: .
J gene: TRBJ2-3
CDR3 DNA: TGTGCCAGCAGTCGGGAGGGTACAGATACGCAGTATTTT
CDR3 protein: CASSREGTDTQYF

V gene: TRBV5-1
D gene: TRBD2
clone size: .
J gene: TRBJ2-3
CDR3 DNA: TGCGCCAGCAGGCGACTAGCGGGAGGAGTAGATACGCAGTATTTT
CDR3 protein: CASRRLAGGVDTQYF

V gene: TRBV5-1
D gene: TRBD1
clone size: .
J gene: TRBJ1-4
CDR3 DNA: TGCGCCAGCAGCCGGACAGGGGAGGCCCTTAATGAAAAACTGTTTTTT
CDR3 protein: CASSRTGEALNEKLFF

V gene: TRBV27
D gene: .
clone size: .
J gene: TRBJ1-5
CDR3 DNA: TGTGCCAGCAGCGTGGCCCGCGGTCAGCCCCAGCATTTT
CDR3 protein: CASSVARGQPQHF

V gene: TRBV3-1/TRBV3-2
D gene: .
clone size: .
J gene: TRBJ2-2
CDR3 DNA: TGTGCCAGCAGCCAGACCCAACAGGGAACCGGGGAGCTGTTTTTT
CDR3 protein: CASSQTQQGTGELFF

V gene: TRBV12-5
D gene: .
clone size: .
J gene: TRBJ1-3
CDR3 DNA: TGTGCTAGTGCCCGGGACTTACTCAGCAGTGGAAACACCATATATTTT
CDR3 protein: CASARDLLSSGNTIYF

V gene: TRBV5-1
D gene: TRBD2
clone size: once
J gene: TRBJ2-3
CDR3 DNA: TGCGCCAGCAGCGCCCTACAGTTGCGGGGGGGGACGCAGTATTTT
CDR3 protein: CASSALQLRGGTQYF

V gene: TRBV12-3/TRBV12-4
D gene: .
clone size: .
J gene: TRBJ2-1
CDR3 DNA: TGTGCCAGCGACTTCGGGGGCAATGAGCAGTTCTTC
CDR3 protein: CASDFGGNEQFF

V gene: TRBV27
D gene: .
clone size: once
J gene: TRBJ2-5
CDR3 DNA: TGTGCCAGCAGTAGAGGGGGACTAAACCAATTGACCCAGTACTTC
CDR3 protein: CASSRGGLNQLTQYF

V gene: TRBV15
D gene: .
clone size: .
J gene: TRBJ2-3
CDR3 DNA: TGTGCCACCAGTACTCGTGGACAGGATACGCAGTATTTT
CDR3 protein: CATSTRGQDTQYF

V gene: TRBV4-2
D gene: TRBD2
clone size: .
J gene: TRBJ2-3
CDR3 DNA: TGTGCCAGCAGCCAGCCTATAGCGGGAAACACAGATACGCAGTATTTT
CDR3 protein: CASSQPIAGNTDTQYF

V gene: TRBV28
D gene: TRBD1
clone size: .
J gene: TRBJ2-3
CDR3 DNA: TGTGCCAGCAGCTACGACAGGGGGGGTAGAGATACGCAGTATTTT
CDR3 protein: CASSYDRGGRDTQYF

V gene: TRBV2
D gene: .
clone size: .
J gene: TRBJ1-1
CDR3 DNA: TGTGCCAGCAGTGAAGGGTTGTCGGACAGCTTTATGAACACTGAAGCTTTCTTT
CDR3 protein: CASSEGLSDSFMNTEAFF

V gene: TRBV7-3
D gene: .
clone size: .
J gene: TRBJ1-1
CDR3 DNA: TGTGCCAGCAGCCGACAGAAGAACACTGAAGCTTTCTTT
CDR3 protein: CASSRQKNTEAFF

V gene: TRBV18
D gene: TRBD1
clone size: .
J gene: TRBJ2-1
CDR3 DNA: TGTGCCAGCTCGGACCAAACGGGTACAGGGGCCAATGAGCAGTTCTTC
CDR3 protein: CASSDQTGTGANEQFF

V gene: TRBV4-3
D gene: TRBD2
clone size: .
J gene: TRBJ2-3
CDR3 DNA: TGCGCCAGCAGCCGCACTAGCGGGAGAACAGATACGCAGTATTTT
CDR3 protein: CASSRTSGRTDTQYF

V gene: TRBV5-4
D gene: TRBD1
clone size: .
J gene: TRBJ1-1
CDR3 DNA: TGTGCCAGCAGCCTTCAGGGGGGAGCTGAAGCTTTCTTT
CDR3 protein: CASSLQGGAEAFF

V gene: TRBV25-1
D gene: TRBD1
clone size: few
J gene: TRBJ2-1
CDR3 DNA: TGTGCCAGCAGTGGGGGACAGGGGCTGTTCTTC
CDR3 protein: CASSGGQGLFF

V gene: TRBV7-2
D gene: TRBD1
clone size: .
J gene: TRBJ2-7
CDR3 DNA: TGTGCCAGCAGCTTAGTCGGATCCGGGACAGGTTCCTACGAGCAGTACTTC
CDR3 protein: CASSLVGSGTGSYEQYF

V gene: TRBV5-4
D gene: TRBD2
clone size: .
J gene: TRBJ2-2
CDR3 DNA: TGTGCCAGCAGCTTGGGGACCGGGACTAGCCCCGGGGAGCTGTTTTTT
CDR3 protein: CASSLGTGTSPGELFF

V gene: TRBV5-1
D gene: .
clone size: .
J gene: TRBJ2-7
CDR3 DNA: TGCGCCAGCAGCTCGGCGGACGAGCAGTACTTC
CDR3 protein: CASSSADEQYF

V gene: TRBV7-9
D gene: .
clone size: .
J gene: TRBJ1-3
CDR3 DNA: TGTGCCAGCAGCTTGAACAGAAGCTCTGGAAACACCATATATTTT
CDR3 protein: CASSLNRSSGNTIYF

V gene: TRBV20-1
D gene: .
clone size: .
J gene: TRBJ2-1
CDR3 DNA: TGCAGTGCCCTGTACAATGAGCAGTTCTTC
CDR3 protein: CSALYNEQFF

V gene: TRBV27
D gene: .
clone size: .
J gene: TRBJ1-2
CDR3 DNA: TGTGCCAGCAGTCCTTCGGGGTTCTATGGCTACACCTTC
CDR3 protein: CASSPSGFYGYTF

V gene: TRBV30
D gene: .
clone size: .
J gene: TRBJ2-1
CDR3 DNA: TGTGCCTGGAGGGACAAACTATACAATGAGCAGTTCTTC
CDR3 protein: CAWRDKLYNEQFF

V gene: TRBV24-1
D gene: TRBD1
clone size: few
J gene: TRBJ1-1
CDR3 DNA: TGTGCCACCAGTGATAGCGACGGGACAGGGGTATCTGAAGCTTTCTTT
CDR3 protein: CATSDSDGTGVSEAFF

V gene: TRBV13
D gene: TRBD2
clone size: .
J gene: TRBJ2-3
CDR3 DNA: TGTGCCAGCAGCTCTTCGGCTAGCGGGAGTTCAGATACGCAGTATTTT
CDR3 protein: CASSSSASGSSDTQYF

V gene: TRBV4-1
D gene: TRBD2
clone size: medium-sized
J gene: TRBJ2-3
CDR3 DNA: TGCGCCAGCAGCCATCTAATCAGTAGCGGGAGGGCCTTTGAATCTAGCACAGATACGCAGTATTTT
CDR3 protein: CASSHLISSGRAFESSTDTQYF

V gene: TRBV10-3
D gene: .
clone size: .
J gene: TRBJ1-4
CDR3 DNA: TGTGCCATCAGTGAGTCGGGGGGAGCTAATGAAAAACTGTTTTTT
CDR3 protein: CAISESGGANEKLFF